Listed below are T cell receptor beta chains from one sample, sequenced in a study of PD-1 blockade in classical Hodgkin lymphoma. Generated by immunoSEQ multiplex PCR, the TCRdb table keeps only in-frame clones and is missing some. The table shows just under 65,000 clones, with around 90% occurring only once. The input for sequencing was peripheral blood mononuclear cells (PBMCs), taken before the fourth cycle of nivolumab. These receptors originate from a human donor with classical Hodgkin lymphoma. The CDR3 runs from the conserved cysteine through the conserved F or W. D genes are given only for firm matches. Clone size is shown for a subset of rows, as once, few, many or a class of expanded clone.

NA	NA	TRBJ2-5	TRBV18	TGTGCCAGCTCACCATCATCGGCAGGGCAAGAGACCCAGTACTTC	CASSPSSAGQETQYF
NA	NA	TRBJ2-7	TRBV7-6	TGTGCCAGCAGCTTAGCGGATTTTGTTGGAGGGAGCTCCTACGAGCAGTACTTC	CASSLADFVGGSSYEQYF
NA	NA	TRBJ2-2	TRBV10-3	TGTGCCATCAGGGACAACGGACGGGCCGGGGAGCTGTTTTTT	CAIRDNGRAGELFF
NA	NA	TRBJ2-2	TRBV19	TGTGCCAGTAGTAGCGGACAGACTGCGAACACCGGGGAGCTGTTTTTT	CASSSGQTANTGELFF
once	TRBD1	TRBJ2-7	TRBV15	TGTGCCACCAGGGGGGACAGGCTAAGCTCCTACGAGCAGTACTTC	CATRGDRLSSYEQYF
NA	TRBD2	TRBJ2-1	TRBV6-1	TGTGCCAGCAGTGAAGCTGCTAGCGGGAGTGGAATTGAGCAGTTCTTC	CASSEAASGSGIEQFF
NA	NA	TRBJ1-3	TRBV4-1	TGCGCCAGCAGCCAGGACACGTCCTCTGGAAACACCATATATTTT	CASSQDTSSGNTIYF
NA	NA	TRBJ1-1	TRBV5-6	TGTGCCAGCAGCTTGGAAGGGGTCTGGACTGAAGCTTTCTTT	CASSLEGVWTEAFF
NA	TRBD2	TRBJ2-5	TRBV5-1	TGCGCCAGCAGCAACTCCCTAGCGGTGGATTTACAAGAGACCCAGTACTTC	CASSNSLAVDLQETQYF
NA	TRBD1	TRBJ2-7	TRBV27	TGTGCCAGCAGTTTCGGACAGGGGACCTACGAGCAGTACTTC	CASSFGQGTYEQYF
NA	NA	TRBJ2-3	TRBV5-1	TGCGCCAGCAAACAGGCCACTAGCACAGATACGCAGTATTTT	CASKQATSTDTQYF
once	NA	TRBJ1-3	TRBV28	TGTGCCAGCAGTTTATCGGGGGCTGGAAACACCATATATTTT	CASSLSGAGNTIYF
NA	TRBD1	TRBJ2-7	TRBV10-2	TGCGCCAGCACGGTCCCCCCAGGGGGTGAGCAGTACTTC	CASTVPPGGEQYF
NA	NA	TRBJ1-5	TRBV28	TGTGCCAGCAGAATACCTTCGCAGCCCCAGCATTTT	CASRIPSQPQHF
few	TRBD1	TRBJ2-7	TRBV10-3	TGTGCCATCGCTGGGACAGGGGATTACGAGCAGTACTTC	CAIAGTGDYEQYF
NA	TRBD2	TRBJ2-3	TRBV11-2	TGTGCCAGCAGCTTAGATCGGGACTACACAGATACGCAGTATTTT	CASSLDRDYTDTQYF
NA	NA	TRBJ1-2	TRBV10-1	TGCGCCAGCAGTGCAGGGACTAACTATGGCTACACCTTC	CASSAGTNYGYTF
NA	TRBD1	TRBJ1-6	TRBV2	TGTGCCAGCAGTGTTGACAGGGTAAATTCACCCCTCCACTTT	CASSVDRVNSPLHF
NA	NA	TRBJ2-2	TRBV10-2	TGCGCCAGCAGCGAGACCGGGGAGCTGTTTTTT	CASSETGELFF
NA	NA	TRBJ1-5	TRBV15	TGTGCCACCAGCAGTCCGGCGGGAGGCGGTCAGCCCCAGCATTTT	CATSSPAGGGQPQHF
NA	TRBD2	TRBJ2-5	TRBV27	TGTGCCAGCAGAATAGCGGGGGGGGAGGCCCAGTACTTC	CASRIAGGEAQYF
NA	TRBD2	TRBJ2-1	TRBV10-3	TGTGCCATCAGTGAGTCGAGTTTAGCGGGGGGTAATGAGCAGTTCTTC	CAISESSLAGGNEQFF
once	TRBD1	TRBJ1-5	TRBV28	TGTGCCAGCACCGAAAGGACAGGAGGCAATCAGCCCCAGCATTTT	CASTERTGGNQPQHF
NA	TRBD1	TRBJ2-3	TRBV29-1	TGCAGCACCTGGGACAGGGGGCGCACAGATACGCAGTATTTT	CSTWDRGRTDTQYF
NA	NA	TRBJ2-7	TRBV7-8	TGTGCCAGCAGCCCCTGGACCTACGAGCAGTACTTC	CASSPWTYEQYF
NA	NA	TRBJ2-5	TRBV4-1	TGCGCCAGCAGCCAAGATCGGGGCAGGGGAGAGACCCAGTACTTC	CASSQDRGRGETQYF
NA	NA	TRBJ2-2	TRBV7-2	TGTGCCAGCAGCACTACCGGGGAGCTGTTTTTT	CASSTTGELFF
NA	TRBD2	TRBJ2-2	TRBV4-2	TGTGCCAGCAGGGCAACTAGCGGGGGGAACACCGGGGAGCTGTTTTTT	CASRATSGGNTGELFF
NA	TRBD2	TRBJ2-7	TRBV28	TGTGCCAGCAGTCCGGGGACTAGCGGGAGAAGTCAGTACTTC	CASSPGTSGRSQYF
NA	NA	TRBJ2-3	TRBV10-2	TGCGCCAGCCGGAGGGGACGGGACACAGATACGCAGTATTTT	CASRRGRDTDTQYF
NA	NA	TRBJ1-6	TRBV27	TGTGCCAGCAGTTTATGGGGCGGCGGGGGCGCAAATTCACCCCTCCACTTT	CASSLWGGGGANSPLHF
NA	TRBD2	TRBJ2-7	TRBV6-4	TGTGCCAGCAGTGACTCGAAGCTAGCGGGGGCGAGATACGAGCAGTACTTC	CASSDSKLAGARYEQYF
NA	NA	TRBJ1-5	TRBV28	TGTGCCAGCAGTCGTAAGACAGGTCCTTGGGATCAGCCCCAGCATTTT	CASSRKTGPWDQPQHF
NA	NA	TRBJ2-2	TRBV5-1	TGCGCCAGCAGCTCGGGACAGAACACCGGGGAGCTGTTTTTT	CASSSGQNTGELFF
NA	NA	TRBJ1-1	TRBV18	TGTGCCAGCTCACCCCCGACAGGTAACACTGAAGCTTTCTTT	CASSPPTGNTEAFF
NA	NA	TRBJ2-7	TRBV19	TGTGCCAGTAGTATAGGGGCAGGGGTCGTCGACGAGCAGTACTTC	CASSIGAGVVDEQYF
NA	NA	TRBJ2-3	TRBV7-9	TGTGCCAGCAGTACTAGGGAGACAGATACGCAGTATTTT	CASSTRETDTQYF
NA	NA	TRBJ2-1	TRBV2	TGTGCCAGCAGTGAAGAACTTGATGGTAATGAGCAGTTCTTC	CASSEELDGNEQFF
NA	TRBD2	TRBJ2-3	TRBV7-9	TGTGCCAGCAGCCTCCCCGGGACTAGCAGTCCGTATTTT	CASSLPGTSSPYF
NA	NA	TRBJ2-7	TRBV7-9	TGTGCCAGCAGCCACAACAGCGTGTACGAGCAGTACTTC	CASSHNSVYEQYF
NA	NA	TRBJ1-1	TRBV28	TGTGCCAGCAGTCTAACCTTGTGGGGGCCGAACACTGAAGCTTTCTTT	CASSLTLWGPNTEAFF
NA	NA	TRBJ1-3	TRBV28	TGTGCCAGCACCCCTTTTTCGGGGGCTGTTGGAAACACCATATATTTT	CASTPFSGAVGNTIYF
NA	NA	TRBJ2-4	TRBV28	TGTGCCAGCAAGCGTGGCAGGGACGTTGACATTCAGTACTTC	CASKRGRDVDIQYF
NA	NA	TRBJ2-7	TRBV14	TGTGCCAGCAGCCAAGATACCTACGAGCAGTACTTC	CASSQDTYEQYF
NA	NA	TRBJ2-1	TRBV2	TGTGCCAGCAGGGCTTACAATGAGCAGTTCTTC	CASRAYNEQFF
NA	TRBD2	TRBJ2-5	TRBV27	TGTGCCAGCAGCCCAACCGAACCGGGGGGAGGAGAAGAGACCCAGTACTTC	CASSPTEPGGGEETQYF
NA	TRBD1	TRBJ1-2	TRBV10-2	TGCGCCAGCAGTGTACAGGGGATAGGGGGCTACACCTTC	CASSVQGIGGYTF
NA	NA	TRBJ2-3	TRBV6-1	TGTGCCAGCAGACCTCACAGCACAGATACGCAGTATTTT	CASRPHSTDTQYF
once	NA	TRBJ2-1	TRBV21-1	TGTGCCAGCACCGAAGGGAGGGGCGGGGGCCATTGGAATGAGCAGTTCTTC	CASTEGRGGGHWNEQFF
NA	TRBD1	TRBJ2-7	TRBV6-5	TGTGCCAGCAGTTCAGGACAGGGATTCTCCGAGCAGTACTTC	CASSSGQGFSEQYF
NA	TRBD2	TRBJ2-5	TRBV5-6	TGTGCCAGCAGCCCTGGGACTAGCCAAGGGGAGACCCAGTACTTC	CASSPGTSQGETQYF
NA	NA	TRBJ2-3	TRBV7-9	TGTGCCAGCAGCCCCCAGGGGGGGGCTAGAGAGTATGATACGCAGTATTTT	CASSPQGGAREYDTQYF
NA	NA	TRBJ2-6	TRBV1	TGCACCAGCAGCCTCGCACAAAGTCGGGCCAACGTCCTGACTTTC	CTSSLAQSRANVLTF
NA	NA	TRBJ1-2	TRBV10-3	TGTGCCATCAGTGAAGGACACGGCTATGGCTACACCTTC	CAISEGHGYGYTF